A selection of T cell receptor beta chains follows, all from one sample in a study of cytomegalovirus exposure and HLA in healthy donors. Clones were read by immunoSEQ multiplex PCR, and TCRdb kept only the in-frame ones, dropping some. The top ten hold about 0.7% of the sample, which has 140,000 or so clones, 80% to 95% seen once. Sequencing used PBMCs. The receptors originated from a man aged 18 to 29 in good health and CMV-seronegative. CDR3s include the opening cysteine and the closing phenylalanine or tryptophan. Each record gives: CDR3 protein, V gene, CDR3 length.

CDR3aa: CASSEAFGGLFQPQHF
v_gene: TRBV6-1
len: 16

CDR3aa: CASTPGSSTGELFF
v_gene: TRBV7-9
len: 14

CDR3aa: CSAKGGGNTEAFF
v_gene: TRBV29-1
len: 13

CDR3aa: CASRRASANDNEQFF
v_gene: TRBV27
len: 15

CDR3aa: CASSRAGGHFYNEQFF
v_gene: TRBV2
len: 16

CDR3aa: CAWSFRTTGGYTF
v_gene: TRBV30
len: 13

CDR3aa: CASSLRGIGADTQYF
v_gene: TRBV5-1
len: 15

CDR3aa: CASSSDRLNTEAFF
v_gene: TRBV7-8
len: 14

CDR3aa: CASSLGQGSYGYTF
v_gene: TRBV5-1
len: 14

CDR3aa: CASSPRGGQTTDTQYF
v_gene: TRBV5-8
len: 16

CDR3aa: CASSQVASGDSQETQYF
v_gene: TRBV4-2
len: 17

CDR3aa: CASSIFGQGAGELFF
v_gene: TRBV19
len: 15

CDR3aa: CAIRPGGTDTQYF
v_gene: TRBV10-3
len: 13

CDR3aa: CASSRQGGSYEQYF
v_gene: TRBV6-6
len: 14

CDR3aa: CASSFSMTGGSGNTIYF
v_gene: TRBV5-6
len: 17

CDR3aa: CASSSGQGSNQPQHF
v_gene: TRBV5-1
len: 15

CDR3aa: CASSSTGDRGEGYTF
v_gene: TRBV5-1
len: 15

CDR3aa: CASSYSSRVEAFF
v_gene: TRBV6-6
len: 13

CDR3aa: CASSQAGASTDTQYF
v_gene: TRBV4-3
len: 15

CDR3aa: CASRAGGQGLAWSTQYF
v_gene: TRBV5-4
len: 17

CDR3aa: CASSLGQRNTEAFF
v_gene: TRBV2
len: 14

CDR3aa: CASSTRTTGGYTEAFF
v_gene: TRBV9
len: 16

CDR3aa: CASSLLRVAATEAFF
v_gene: TRBV27
len: 15

CDR3aa: CASSQETSGSDEQFF
v_gene: TRBV4-3
len: 15

CDR3aa: CASSTSGYEQYF
v_gene: TRBV2
len: 12

CDR3aa: CATPGGDRVLETQYF
v_gene: TRBV19
len: 15

CDR3aa: CASSLTGAGEADTQYF
v_gene: TRBV5-1
len: 16

CDR3aa: CASNAQGAPSSAQHF
v_gene: TRBV19
len: 15

CDR3aa: CASSYFLAGEVEQFF
v_gene: TRBV6-5
len: 15

CDR3aa: CASSQEGTGAFEQFF
v_gene: TRBV4-3
len: 15

CDR3aa: CASSLGTENYNEQFF
v_gene: TRBV5-6
len: 15

CDR3aa: CASNQLGPGNEQFF
v_gene: TRBV9
len: 14

CDR3aa: CASSIDLTGSQPQHF
v_gene: TRBV19
len: 15

CDR3aa: CASQRVNEKLFF
v_gene: TRBV19
len: 12

CDR3aa: CASSLEGQGSYGYTF
v_gene: TRBV5-8
len: 15